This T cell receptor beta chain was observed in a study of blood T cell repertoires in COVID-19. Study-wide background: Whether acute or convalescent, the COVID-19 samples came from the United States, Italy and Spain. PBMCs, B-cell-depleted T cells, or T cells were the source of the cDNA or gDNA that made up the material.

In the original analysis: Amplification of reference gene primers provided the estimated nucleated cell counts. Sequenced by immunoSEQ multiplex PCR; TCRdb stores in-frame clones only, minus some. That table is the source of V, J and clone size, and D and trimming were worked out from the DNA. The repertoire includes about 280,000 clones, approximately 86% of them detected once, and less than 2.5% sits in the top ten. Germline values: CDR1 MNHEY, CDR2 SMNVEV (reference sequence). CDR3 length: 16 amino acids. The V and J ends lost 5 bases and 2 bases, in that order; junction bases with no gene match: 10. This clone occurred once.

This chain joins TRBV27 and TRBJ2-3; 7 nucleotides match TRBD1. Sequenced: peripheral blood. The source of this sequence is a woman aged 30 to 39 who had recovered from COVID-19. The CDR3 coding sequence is TGTGCCAGCAGTCCCTTTTCGGGACAGTACACAGATACGCAGTATTTT. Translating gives CASSPFSGQYTDTQYF.